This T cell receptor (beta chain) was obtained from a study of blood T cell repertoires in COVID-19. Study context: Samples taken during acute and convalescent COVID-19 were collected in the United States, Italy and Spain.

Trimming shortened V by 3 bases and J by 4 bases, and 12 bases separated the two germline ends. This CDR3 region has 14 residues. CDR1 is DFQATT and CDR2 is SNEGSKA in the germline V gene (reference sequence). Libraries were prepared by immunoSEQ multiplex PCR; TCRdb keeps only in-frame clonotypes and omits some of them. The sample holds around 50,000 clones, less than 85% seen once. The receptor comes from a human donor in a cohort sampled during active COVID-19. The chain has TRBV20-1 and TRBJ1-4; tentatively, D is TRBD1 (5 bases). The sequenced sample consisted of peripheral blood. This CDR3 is CSASLGHLNEKLFF. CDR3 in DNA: TGCAGTGCTAGTCTCGGACACCTTAATGAAAAACTGTTTTTT.